A single sample is the source of the 32 T cell receptor beta chains below, sequenced in a study of blood T cell repertoires in COVID-19. Sequencing was performed with immunoSEQ multiplex PCR; in TCRdb, only in-frame clones are kept and a portion is missing. The top ten clones hold 9.5% to 15% of a sample with about 100,000 clones, 70% to 90% of them seen once. Source material: peripheral blood. Receptors were obtained from a human donor in a cohort sampled during active COVID-19.

This chain uses TRBV12-3 or TRBV12-4 with TRBJ2-1; 8 nucleotides match TRBD1. This CDR3 has 13 residues. V was pared by 8 bases and J by 10 bases, with 10 bases of the junction left unmatched. The CDR3 region is CASRLGQGGEQFF. The CDR3 DNA is TGTGCCAGCCGACTCGGACAGGGTGGCGAGCAGTTCTTC.

This chain links TRBV27 with TRBJ1-2, with 7 bases lining up with TRBD1. Germline assignment: CDR1 MNHEY and CDR2 SMNVEV (reference sequence). V gave up 5 bases and J gave up 0 bases; unmatched junction bases: 9. This CDR3 is 16 amino acids long. The CDR3 DNA follows: TGTGCCAGCAGTCAGTTACAAACAGGGGCTAACTATGGCTACACCTTC. Translated, it gives CASSQLQTGANYGYTF.

This clone was seen just once. This CDR3 reads CASREGTAGSGGYTF. CDR3 nucleotides: TGCGCCAGCAGGGAAGGGACAGCCGGCAGCGGGGGCTACACCTTC. The chain is built from TRBV5-1 and TRBJ1-2; 7 positions agree with TRBD1. The CDR3 loop spans 15 amino acids. Per germline, CDR1 SGHRS and CDR2 YFSETQ. V was pared by 5 bases and J by 8 bases, with 15 bases of the junction left unmatched.

The chain joins TRBV7-2 to TRBJ2-5; D possibly corresponds to TRBD2 (5 bases). Germline CDR1 reads SGHTA; CDR2 reads FQGNSA. CDR3 length: 13 residues. The germline V and J ends were trimmed by 4 bases and 3 bases, with 9 bases remaining between them. This chain's CDR3 is CASSWTGKETQYF. The DNA of the CDR3 is TGTGCCAGCAGCTGGACGGGGAAAGAGACCCAGTACTTC. The entire variable domain, with the rest obtained from reference TRBV7-2 and TRBJ2-5, is as follows: GAGVSQSPSNKVTEKGKDVELRCDPISGHTALYWYRQSLGQGLEFLIYFQGNSAPDKSGLPSDRFSAERTGGSVSTLTIQRTQQEDSAVYLCASSWTGKETQYFGPGTRLLVL.

V gene TRBV10-2 combines with J gene TRBJ1-3; no clear D. The V end lost 5 bases, the J end lost 3 bases, and 14 bases lay between the germline ends. The CDR3 runs to 15 residues. Germline V gives CDR1 WSHSY, CDR2 SAAADI. CDR3 sequence: CASSPAGSFGNTIYF. CDR3 coding DNA: TGCGCCAGCAGTCCCGCAGGTTCCTTTGGAAACACCATATATTTT.

The DNA of the CDR3 is TGTGCCAGCAGTCCCGCAGGGGGCGTTCAGCCCCAGCATTTT. This sequence encodes CASSPAGGVQPQHF. V is TRBV6-5 and J is TRBJ1-5, with 8 bases lining up with TRBD1. The CDR3 is made up of 14 amino acids. Germline CDR1 MNHEY, CDR2 SVGAGI. The J segment lost 6 bases and the V segment lost 5 bases, leaving 6 bases of the junction unmatched.

CDR3 sequence: CASALVRDTEAFF. As DNA, the CDR3 is TGTGCCAGCGCCCTAGTGAGGGACACTGAAGCTTTCTTT. This chain joins TRBV2 and TRBJ1-1; D gene ambiguous. V lost 8 bases and J 3 bases, leaving 13 bases between the germline ends. The CDR3 runs 13 residues. CDR1 and CDR2 from the germline V gene are SNHLY and FYNNEI.

This clone was detected only a few times. The CDR3, as DNA: TGTGCCAGCAGCTTAGGGGGGCTTTTTAATTCACCCCTCCACTTT. Translation: CASSLGGLFNSPLHF. The rearrangement joins TRBV7-9 to TRBJ1-6, with a weak D call TRBD1 (6 bases). This CDR3 contains 15 residues. Germline CDR1 SEHNR, CDR2 FQNEAQ (reference sequence). Trimming removed 1 base from V and 6 bases from J, with 10 bases in between.

The chain joins TRBV19 to TRBJ1-2, with D unclear. V lost 4 bases, J lost 9 bases, and 18 bases lay in between. The CDR3 covers 14 residues. Looked up from germline, CDR1 is LNHDA and CDR2 is SQIVND (reference sequence). CDR3 nucleotide sequence: TGTGCCAGTAGTACGAGGACGGACTCTATTTGCTACACCTTC. It translates to CASSTRTDSICYTF. Full variable domain (remainder filled in from reference TRBV19 and TRBJ1-2): DGGITQSPKYLFRKEGQNVTLSCEQNLNHDAMYWYRQDPGQGLRLIYYSQIVNDFQKGDIAEGYSVSREKKESFPLTVTSAQKNPTAFYLCASSTRTDSICYTFGSGTRLTVV.

This rearrangement joins TRBV27 to TRBJ1-2; D perhaps matches TRBD1 (6 bases). The CDR3 loop spans 15 amino acids. Looked up from germline, CDR1 is MNHEY and CDR2 is SMNVEV (reference sequence). V lost 5 bases, J lost 4 bases, and 17 bases lay in between. CDR3 DNA: TGTGCCAGCAGTCTCAATCCGGGACAACCCTATGGCTACACCTTC. It specifies CASSLNPGQPYGYTF.

In its sample, this clone was seen a few times. The junction departs from the called germline gene at one end, perhaps through a read error. The chain is built from TRBV7-9 and TRBJ2-7; 7 bases are shared with TRBD2. This CDR3 comprises 15 residues. Looked up from germline, CDR1 is SEHNR and CDR2 is FQNEAQ (reference sequence). This CDR3 reads CASSLAAPSSYEQYF. The CDR3 region has the DNA TGTGCCAGCAGCCTAGCGGCTCCCAGCTCCTACGAGCAGTACTTC.

The chain uses TRBV2 and TRBJ1-1; D call uncertain. Germline CDR1 is SNHLY and CDR2 is FYNNEI. V was shortened by 3 bases and J by 1 base, with 9 bases between the two germline ends. This CDR3 comprises 14 residues. The CDR3, as DNA: TGTGCCAGCAGTGACTGGACTAAGAACACTGAAGCTTTCTTT. This codes for CASSDWTKNTEAFF.

V usage is TRBV7-9 and J usage is TRBJ1-6; weak D call: TRBD1 (6 bases). The CDR3 is 15 amino acids. With 9 bases removed from V and 5 bases from J, the gap between germline ends came to 17 bases. Germline V gives CDR1 SEHNR, CDR2 FQNEAQ (reference sequence). CDR3 bases: TGTGCCAGTCCCTCAGGGGATGGTGATAATTCACCCCTCCACTTT. It translates to CASPSGDGDNSPLHF.

The rearrangement links TRBV5-6 to TRBJ2-1, with TRBD1 matching over 7 bases. This CDR3 contains 16 residues. Germline V lookup: CDR1 SGHDT, CDR2 YYEEEE. The junction had 13 bases not matched to a gene; V was cut back by 2 bases and J by 8 bases. CDR3 sequence reads: CASSFYSGQNFHEQFF. The CDR3 DNA reads as TGTGCCAGCAGCTTTTATTCGGGACAGAACTTTCATGAGCAGTTCTTC.

The chain is built from TRBV5-6 and TRBJ2-7, with 14 bases lining up with TRBD2. The CDR3 consists of 16 residues. Germline CDR1 reads SGHDT; CDR2 reads YYEEEE. V shed 3 bases, J shed 7 bases, and the junction held 9 bases outside the gene matches. Written as DNA, the CDR3 is TGTGCCAGCAGCTCAGGGACTAGCGGGAGAAGTAGGGAGCAGTACTTC. Protein sequence: CASSSGTSGRSREQYF. The full variable domain, with the rest looked up from reference TRBV5-6 and TRBJ2-7, is DAGVTQSPTHLIKTRGQQVTLRCSPKSGHDTVSWYQQALGQGPQFIFQYYEEEERQRGNFPDRFSGHQFPNYSSELNVNALLLGDSALYLCASSSGTSGRSREQYFGPGTRLTVT.

The genes are TRBV11-2 and TRBJ1-2, with D maybe TRBD1 (5 bases). V lost 5 bases and J 4 bases, leaving 14 bases between the germline ends. The CDR3 is 14 amino acids. CDR1 is SGHAT and CDR2 is FQNNGV in the germline V gene. For the CDR3, the DNA is TGTGCCAGCAGCCCCTCGGGACTCGTCTATGGCTACACCTTC. Its protein product is CASSPSGLVYGYTF.

The rearrangement links TRBV7-9 to TRBJ2-5; D ambiguous. The CDR3 totals 11 residues. With 5 bases removed from V and 5 bases from J, the gap between germline ends came to 6 bases. Germline lookup yields CDR1 SEHNR and CDR2 FQNEAQ (reference sequence). CDR3 in amino acids: CASSPSETQYF. The CDR3 DNA sequence: TGTGCCAGCAGCCCCTCGGAGACCCAGTACTTC.

Only one count was recorded for this clone. The chain has TRBV6-2 or TRBV6-3 and TRBJ2-2; 11 bases are shared with TRBD1. Germline CDR1 MNHEY, CDR2 SVGEGT. V lost 3 bases and J lost 7; bases outside the gene matches: 13. This CDR3 is 18 amino acids long. The CDR3 DNA reads TGTGCCAGCAGTTATGCCTTCCCGGGACAGGGGGTCGTCGGGGAGCTGTTTTTT. Protein product: CASSYAFPGQGVVGELFF.

In the case of this clone: Other DNA sequences in the same sample also yield this CDR3. V and J are TRBV6-6 and TRBJ1-1, with 7 bases matching TRBD1. The CDR3 runs to 14 residues. Germline CDR1 and CDR2: MNHNY and SVGAGI (reference sequence). Germline trimming cut 4 bases from V and 1 base from J; bases unmatched to any gene: 3. DNA for the CDR3: TGTGCCAGCAGTTCTCGACAGGGGAACACTGAAGCTTTCTTT. It specifies CASSSRQGNTEAFF.

The V gene is TRBV15, the J gene TRBJ2-6; the D gene is possibly TRBD1 (5 bases). CDR1 and CDR2 from the germline V gene are LNHNV and YYDKDF (reference sequence). The CDR3 sequence is 16 residues long. Trimming shortened V by 5 bases and J by 2 bases, and 13 bases separated the two germline ends. In DNA, the CDR3 is TGTGCCACCAGCTTTGGGCTGGGGCCTGGGGCCAACGTCCTGACTTTC. As protein: CATSFGLGPGANVLTF.

This clone appeared once. V gene TRBV4-3 combines with J gene TRBJ2-7, with TRBD2 identical over 9 bases. Losses at the gene ends were 1 base for V and 4 bases for J; bases not matched to a gene: 8. Germline CDR1 reads LGHNA; CDR2 reads YSLEER. CDR3 length: 16 residues. The CDR3 reads CASSQVGLAGIYEQYF. CDR3 sequence (DNA): TGCGCCAGCAGCCAAGTCGGGCTAGCGGGGATATACGAGCAGTACTTC.

The chain couples TRBV18 to TRBJ2-1; TRBD2 matches at 9 bases. This CDR3 has 15 amino acids. CDR1 and CDR2 (germline): KGHSH, LQKENI. After removal of 3 bases from V and 5 bases from J, the junction contained 5 bases not matched to a gene. CDR3: CASSPSTSGNNEQFF. CDR3 nucleotides: TGTGCCAGCTCACCGTCGACTAGCGGTAACAATGAGCAGTTCTTC.

The chain combines TRBV5-6 with TRBJ1-3; 8 nucleotides line up with TRBD1. Germline lookup yields CDR1 SGHDT and CDR2 YYEEEE. This CDR3 comprises 16 residues. The V segment lost 4 bases and the J segment 3 bases; nucleotides outside the gene matches: 9. The DNA of the CDR3 is TGTGCCAGCAGCCCCCGGGACAGGCTTGTTGGAAACACCATATATTTT. This sequence encodes CASSPRDRLVGNTIYF.

V is TRBV2 and J is TRBJ1-2, with TRBD1 identical over 7 bases. The length of the CDR3 is 12 residues. The ends lost 5 bases at V and 4 bases at J; junction bases unmatched: 1. Germline assignment: CDR1 SNHLY and CDR2 FYNNEI. The CDR3 DNA follows: TGTGCCAGCAGTCGACAGGGCTATGGCTACACCTTC. The encoded protein is CASSRQGYGYTF.

The rearrangement links TRBV4-1 to TRBJ1-5; D is uncertain. The CDR3 totals 18 residues. V lost 2 bases and J lost 0, with 17 bases in between. CDR1 MGHRA and CDR2 YSYEKL come from the germline V gene. Written as DNA, the CDR3 is TGCGCCAGCAGCCAACAAGGGAGCGAAGATTATAGCAATCAGCCCCAGCATTTT. Translating gives CASSQQGSEDYSNQPQHF.

The chain links TRBV7-2 to TRBJ2-2; 8 bases fit TRBD2. This CDR3 has 14 residues. J lost 6 bases, V lost 8 bases, and 8 bases had no gene match. The germline CDR1 and CDR2 sequences are SGHTA and FQGNSA. The CDR3 protein is CASGPRSGAGELFF. The DNA of the CDR3 is TGTGCCAGCGGACCTCGTAGCGGGGCCGGGGAGCTGTTTTTT.

J is TRBJ1-6 and V is TRBV6-2 or TRBV6-3; 7 nucleotides align to TRBD1. CDR1 and CDR2 (germline): MNHEY, SVGEGT. The CDR3 totals 13 residues. Germline trimming cut 5 bases from V and 14 bases from J; bases unmatched to any gene: 9. CDR3 amino acids: CASSDRAAGALHF. CDR3 sequence (DNA): TGTGCCAGCAGTGACAGGGCGGCAGGAGCCCTCCACTTT.

This chain joins TRBV2 and TRBJ1-6; no reliable D call. The CDR3 runs 14 residues. Germline lookup yields CDR1 SNHLY and CDR2 FYNNEI. V lost 8 bases, J lost 6 bases, and 14 bases lay in between. CDR3 sequence reads: CASERNSGNSPLHF. In DNA form, the CDR3 reads TGTGCCAGCGAGAGGAATTCCGGTAATTCACCCCTCCACTTT.

CDR3 sequence reads: CASKRVSGPQHF. The CDR3 nucleotides read TGTGCCAGCAAGAGGGTATCGGGTCCCCAGCATTTT. V is TRBV6-5 and J is TRBJ1-5; D gene uncertain. V was clipped by 7 bases and J by 10 bases, with 14 bases between them. The CDR3 length is 12 residues. Germline loops: CDR1 MNHEY, CDR2 SVGAGI.

The chain carries TRBV4-3 and TRBJ2-2, with 8 bases aligning to TRBD2. Germline V lookup: CDR1 LGHNA, CDR2 YSLEER. J lost 4 bases, V lost 1 base, and 5 bases had no gene match. The CDR3 totals 16 residues. The CDR3 region has the DNA TGCGCCAGCAGCCAAGCTCCGGGGGGGGCCACCGGGGAGCTGTTTTTT. Translating it yields CASSQAPGGATGELFF.

The J gene is TRBJ2-7, the V gene TRBV3-1 (or the pseudogene TRBV3-2), with a tentative D call TRBD2 (6 bases). The CDR3 totals 17 residues. The V end lost 3 bases, the J end lost 6 bases, and 24 bases lay between the germline ends. Germline assignment: CDR1 LGHDT and CDR2 YNNKEL (reference sequence). CDR3 amino acids: CASSQGDSGQPLREQYF. The CDR3 DNA reads as TGTGCCAGCAGCCAGGGGGATAGCGGCCAGCCCTTACGCGAGCAGTACTTC.

The J gene is TRBJ1-4, the V gene TRBV18; D ambiguous. CDR3 size: 14 residues. Per germline, CDR1 KGHSH and CDR2 LQKENI. The germline V and J ends were trimmed by 2 bases and 0 bases, with 4 bases remaining between them. The CDR3 spells CASSPTSTNEKLFF. The CDR3 region has the DNA TGTGCCAGCTCACCAACTTCAACTAATGAAAAACTGTTTTTT.